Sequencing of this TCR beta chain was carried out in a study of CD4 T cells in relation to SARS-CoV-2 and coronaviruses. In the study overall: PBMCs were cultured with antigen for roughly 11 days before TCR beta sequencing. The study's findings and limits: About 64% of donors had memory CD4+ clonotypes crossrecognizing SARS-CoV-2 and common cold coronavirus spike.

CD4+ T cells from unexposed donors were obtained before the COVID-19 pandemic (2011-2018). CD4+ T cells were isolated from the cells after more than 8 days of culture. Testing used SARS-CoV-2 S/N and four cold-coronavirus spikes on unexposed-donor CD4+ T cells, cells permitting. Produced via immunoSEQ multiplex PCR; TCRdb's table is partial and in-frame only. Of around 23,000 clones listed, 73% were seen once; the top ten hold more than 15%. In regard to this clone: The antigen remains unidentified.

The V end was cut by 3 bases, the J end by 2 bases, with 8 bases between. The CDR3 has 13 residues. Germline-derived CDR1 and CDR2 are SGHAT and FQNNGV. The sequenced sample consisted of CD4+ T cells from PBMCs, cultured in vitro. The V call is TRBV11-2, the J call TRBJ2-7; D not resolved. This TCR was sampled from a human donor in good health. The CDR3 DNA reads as TGTGCCAGCAGCTTGCGCGAGACCTACGAGCAGTACTTC. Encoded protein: CASSLRETYEQYF.